This T cell receptor (beta chain) was sequenced for a study of blood T cell repertoires in COVID-19. Study background: COVID-19 samples collected from the United States, Italy and Spain covered acute and convalescent phases. PBMCs, B-cell-depleted T cells, or T cells were the source of the cDNA or gDNA that made up the material.

This clone was seen a handful of times. Authors' data handling: Reference gene primer amplification gave estimated nucleated cell counts. Some clones are missing from TCRdb's copy, which holds only in-frame ones; the method was immunoSEQ multiplex PCR. For V, J and clone size, that table is used; D and trimming come from the DNA. The sample consists of hundreds of thousands of clones, roughly nine tenths of them appearing once. Each participant's cohort was designated according to participant-reported clinical history. Trimming removed 5 bases from V and 1 base from J; junction bases left unmatched: 6. Germline loops: CDR1 MNHEY, CDR2 SVGAGI. The CDR3 is made up of 15 amino acids.

This receptor was identified in a middle-aged woman who had recovered from COVID-19. The chain joins TRBV6-5 to TRBJ2-3, with 7 nucleotides matching TRBD1. Sequencing was done on a sample of PBMCs or T cells enriched from blood (not recorded which). This CDR3 is CASSRRDSRTDTQYF. The CDR3 DNA sequence: TGTGCCAGCAGTCGCCGGGACAGCCGCACAGATACGCAGTATTTT.